Presented here are 29 T cell receptor beta chains from one specimen sequenced in a study of Graves' ophthalmopathy and Graves' hyperthyroidism. TCR beta CDR3 amplification used RNA transcripts. HTBI primers primed a first-round RT-PCR, and a second-round multiplex PCR followed. TCRdb re-called the multiplex PCR reads with MiXCR, one entry per CDR3 protein. The sample holds around 1,200,000 distinct CDR3 sequences, 35% to 45% seen once. Sequencing used peripheral blood or thyroid tissue (not recorded which). The receptors stem from an adult man with Graves' hyperthyroidism.

Only a few counts were recorded for this clonotype. V is TRBV12-3 or TRBV12-4 and J is TRBJ2-7; 11 nucleotides align to TRBD2. The length of the CDR3 is 17 residues. J lost 6 bases, V lost 4 bases, and 14 bases had no gene match. This chain's CDR3 is CASSSDSLLAGAGEQYF. CDR3 sequence (DNA): TGTGCCAGCAGTTCAGACAGTTTACTAGCGGGAGCTGGCGAGCAGTACTTC.

A word on this clonotype: This may come from a read error, since a much larger clone is one base off. The chain is built from TRBV9 and TRBJ2-5, with 7 bases that match TRBD1. Per germline, CDR1 SGDLS and CDR2 YYNGEE. This CDR3 is 16 amino acids long. The DNA for the CDR3 is TGTGCCAGCGGCGTAGGCGATGACAGGGTTCGGGAGACCCAGTACTTC. Its protein product is CASGVGDDRVRETQYF.

The V gene is TRBV27, the J gene TRBJ2-3, with 8 bases identical to TRBD2. The CDR3 has 15 residues. Per the germline V gene, CDR1 is MNHEY and CDR2 is SMNVEV (reference sequence). Losses at the gene ends were 6 bases for V and 2 bases for J; bases not matched to a gene: 7. The CDR3 sequence: CASSSSGGYTDTQYF. Here the CDR3 DNA reads TGTGCCAGCAGCTCCAGCGGGGGCTACACAGATACGCAGTATTTT.

Comments on this clonotype: A single base separates this from a much larger clone, so it may be a read error. The CDR3 end shows no conserved phenylalanine or tryptophan, and so a read error is likely. V gene TRBV20-1 combines with J gene TRBJ1-2, with D tentatively TRBD1 (6 bases). V lost 5 bases to trimming and J lost 2 bases, with 9 bases between them. This CDR3 spans 12 amino acids. Germline CDR1 and CDR2: DFQATT and SNEGSKA (reference sequence). Here the CDR3 reads CSAVGQNYGYTL. In nucleotides, the CDR3 is TGCAGTGCTGTCGGACAGAACTATGGCTACACCCTC.

The V gene is TRBV5-6, the J gene TRBJ1-1, with D possibly being TRBD1 (5 bases). CDR3 length: 15 residues. Trimming cost V 1 base and J 4 bases, with 14 bases left between them. The germline V gene encodes CDR1 SGHDT and CDR2 YYEEEE. The CDR3 spells CASSLSGDRGTEAFF. The CDR3 DNA sequence: TGTGCCAGCAGCTTGTCGGGGGACCGGGGCACTGAAGCTTTCTTT. The variable domain in full, with the rest retrieved from reference TRBV5-6 and TRBJ1-1, is DAGVTQSPTHLIKTRGQQVTLRCSPKSGHDTVSWYQQALGQGPQFIFQYYEEEERQRGNFPDRFSGHQFPNYSSELNVNALLLGDSALYLCASSLSGDRGTEAFFGQGTRLTVV.

This clonotype was recorded many times. The gene calls are TRBV15 and TRBJ2-7; D remains unclear. The V end was cut by 3 bases, the J end by 2 bases, with 11 bases between. This CDR3 spans 14 amino acids. CDR1 and CDR2 from the germline V gene are LNHNV and YYDKDF (reference sequence). CDR3 region: CATSRRRFAYEQYF. As DNA, the CDR3 is TGTGCCACCAGCAGGAGGAGATTTGCCTACGAGCAGTACTTC.

CDR3 bases: TGTGCTGCAGGCTACGAGCAGTACTTC. It specifies CAAGYEQYF. The rearrangement joins TRBV30 to TRBJ2-7; D is undetermined. The CDR3 contains 9 residues. Germline CDR1 reads GTSNPN; CDR2 reads SVGIG (reference sequence).

This clonotype was counted between two and nine times. The chain employs TRBV12-3 or TRBV12-4 and TRBJ1-2, with D hard to call. There are 15 residues in the CDR3. V lost 5 bases and J lost 2, with 15 bases in between. CDR3: CASSPQNLGNYGYTF. The CDR3 region has the DNA TGTGCCAGCAGTCCCCAAAACCTGGGCAACTATGGCTACACCTTC.

This clonotype was detected a few times. The chain couples TRBV19 to TRBJ1-2; 9 bases map to TRBD1. Germline V gives CDR1 LNHDA, CDR2 SQIVND (reference sequence). The CDR3 is 14 residues long. The trim removed 5 bases at V and 5 bases at J, leaving 6 bases unmatched. The CDR3 here is CASSFRDRVYGYTF. For the CDR3, the DNA is TGTGCCAGTAGTTTCCGGGACAGGGTTTATGGCTACACCTTC.

This clonotype was seen at least ten times. The chain uses TRBV2 and TRBJ1-6; tentative D call: TRBD1 (5 bases). Germline V gene data show CDR1 as SNHLY and CDR2 as FYNNEI. The CDR3 has 15 amino acids. V lost 6 bases, J lost 6 bases, and 15 bases lay in between. CDR3 sequence: CASRAGRALNSPLHF. DNA for the CDR3: TGTGCCAGCAGGGCGGGACGAGCCCTTAATTCACCCCTCCACTTT.

V is TRBV27 and J is TRBJ2-2; 7 bases agree with TRBD1. Germline V CDR1 and CDR2: MNHEY, SMNVEV (reference sequence). This CDR3 comprises 15 residues. V was pared by 8 bases and J by 2 bases, with 8 bases of the junction left unmatched. The CDR3 is CASRRQGANTGELFF. CDR3 nucleotides: TGTGCCAGCCGCCGACAGGGTGCTAACACCGGGGAGCTGTTTTTT.

This clonotype has at least ten counts. The chain employs TRBV20-1 and TRBJ1-1, with D possibly being TRBD1 (5 bases). Germline values: CDR1 DFQATT, CDR2 SNEGSKA (reference sequence). V was trimmed by 6 bases and J by 2 bases, leaving 16 bases between them. This CDR3 comprises 14 residues. The CDR3: CSAQSGAGNTEAFF. DNA for the CDR3: TGCAGTGCACAAAGTGGGGCCGGTAACACTGAAGCTTTCTTT.

This clonotype was recorded many times. CDR3 bases: TGTGCCAGCAGCCAAGTCAAGGGGATGAATTCACCCCTCCACTTT. Translated, it gives CASSQVKGMNSPLHF. This chain joins TRBV4-2 and TRBJ1-6; possible D gene TRBD1, 5 bases. The CDR3 consists of 15 residues. Germline V gives CDR1 LGHNA, CDR2 YNFKEQ. V lost 1 base to trimming and J lost 7 bases, with 11 bases between them.

This clonotype turned up a few times. Relative to the germline gene, one junction end is altered; a read error may explain this. The chain carries TRBV10-2 and TRBJ1-5, with D possibly being TRBD1 (5 bases). There are 15 residues in the CDR3. Germline lookup yields CDR1 WSHSY and CDR2 SAAADI. The CDR3 sequence is CASSFGAYSNQPQHF. Written as DNA, the CDR3 is TGTGCCAGCAGTTTTGGGGCTTATAGCAATCAGCCCCAGCATTTT.

This clonotype was counted many times. The CDR3: CASSSLSGARTQYF. In DNA, the CDR3 is TGTGCCAGCAGTTCCCTAAGCGGGGCAAGGACCCAGTACTTC. This chain connects TRBV12-3 or TRBV12-4 to TRBJ2-5, with 7 positions matching TRBD2. The ends lost 4 bases at V and 7 bases at J; junction bases unmatched: 9. This CDR3 is 14 amino acids long.

The rearrangement joins TRBV12-3 or TRBV12-4 to TRBJ1-1; no clear D. V shed 8 bases and J shed 0 bases, with 13 bases lying between them. The CDR3 has 14 residues. CDR3 in amino acids: CASRVEAMNTEAFF. The CDR3, as DNA: TGTGCCAGCCGTGTGGAGGCTATGAACACTGAAGCTTTCTTT.

The chain joins TRBV7-9 to TRBJ2-2; no clear D. The V gene lost 0 bases and the J gene lost 8 bases, with 10 bases spanning the gap. This CDR3 region has 14 residues. The germline V gene has CDR1 SEHNR and CDR2 FQNEAQ (reference sequence). Here the CDR3 DNA reads TGTGCCAGCAGCTTAGCCGTAGGAGAAGGGGAGCTGTTTTTT. It encodes CASSLAVGEGELFF.

The chain links TRBV4-2 to TRBJ2-7, with D possibly being TRBD2 (5 bases). This CDR3 contains 14 residues. V was trimmed by 2 bases and J by 4 bases, leaving 12 bases between them. CDR1 and CDR2 from the germline V gene are LGHNA and YNFKEQ. DNA of the CDR3: TGTGCCAGCAGCCAACTATCCAGGAGGTACGAGCAGTACTTC. It yields the protein CASSQLSRRYEQYF.

Only a few counts were recorded for this clonotype. The chain uses TRBV13 and TRBJ1-1; D perhaps matches TRBD1 (5 bases). The CDR3 spans 15 residues. Germline V gene sequence: CDR1 PRHDT, CDR2 FYEKMQ (reference sequence). Trimming removed 0 bases from V and 7 bases from J, with 15 bases in between. The CDR3 DNA reads TGTGCCAGCAGCTTAGGAGGCAGGGAGTCGGATGAAGCTTTCTTT. This gives the protein CASSLGGRESDEAFF.

This clonotype appeared a few times. A much larger clone sits a single nucleotide away, making a read error possible. CDR3 DNA: TGTGCCACCAGCAGAGGGGGGCCGTCCTATCGCTACACCTTC. Amino acids: CATSRGGPSYRYTF. The chain uses TRBV15 and TRBJ1-2, with D maybe TRBD1 (6 bases). The CDR3 consists of 14 residues. Germline V gene data show CDR1 as LNHNV and CDR2 as YYDKDF (reference sequence).

This clonotype was picked up a small number of times. The V call is TRBV5-5, the J call TRBJ2-7; no reliable D call. Germline V lookup: CDR1 SGHKS, CDR2 YYEKEE (reference sequence). The CDR3 totals 15 residues. The ends were cut back, 4 bases at V and 3 bases at J, with 17 bases in the middle. The CDR3 is CASSEAGSLGYEQYF. The CDR3 nucleotides read TGTGCCAGCAGCGAAGCCGGGTCCCTGGGCTACGAGCAGTACTTC.

The chain joins TRBV10-3 to TRBJ2-7, with 13 bases identical to TRBD2. The germline V gene encodes CDR1 ENHRY and CDR2 SYGVKD. J gave up 4 bases and V 10 bases, and 7 bases lay outside the gene matches. CDR3 length equals 14 residues. The CDR3 nucleotides read TGTGCCAGCAGGAGGACTAGCGGGAGATACGAGCAGTACTTC. Translated, it gives CASRRTSGRYEQYF.

There are many counts of this clonotype. The rearrangement uses TRBV5-6 and TRBJ1-2, with unresolved D. Germline lookup yields CDR1 SGHDT and CDR2 YYEEEE. V was pared by 7 bases and J by 2 bases, with 12 bases between. The CDR3 length is 13 residues. The CDR3 protein is CASHTGPNYGYTF. DNA of the CDR3: TGTGCCAGCCATACCGGGCCCAACTATGGCTACACCTTC.

This clonotype was counted a few times. V gene TRBV20-1 combines with J gene TRBJ1-5, with 10 bases aligning to TRBD1. This CDR3 is 15 amino acids long. Germline V gene lookup returns CDR1 DFQATT and CDR2 SNEGSKA (reference sequence). V lost 7 bases and J lost 2; bases outside the gene matches: 8. Here the CDR3 DNA reads TGCAGTGTTCAGACAGGGGGCGCGGGCAATCAGCCCCAGCATTTT. Translating it yields CSVQTGGAGNQPQHF.

This clonotype was seen many times. The chain recombines TRBV20-1 with TRBJ1-1; a possible D gene is TRBD1 (6 bases). Germline V gives CDR1 DFQATT, CDR2 SNEGSKA (reference sequence). The length of the CDR3 is 14 residues. Between the trimmed V and J ends, which lost 2 bases and 1 base, there was a span of 11 bases. The CDR3 DNA sequence: TGCAGTGCTAGAACCTGGACAGCGAACACTGAAGCTTTCTTT. As protein: CSARTWTANTEAFF.

A note on this clonotype: This may be a read error: a much more frequent sequence differs by one nucleotide. The gene calls are TRBV7-9 and TRBJ2-7; maybe TRBD1 (6 bases). Germline loops: CDR1 SEHNR, CDR2 FQNEAQ (reference sequence). CDR3 length: 15 amino acids. The CDR3 here is CASSPDDRSSYEQYF. The CDR3, as DNA: TGCGCCAGCAGCCCAGACGACAGGAGCTCCTACGAGCAGTACTTC.

V gene TRBV7-9 combines with J gene TRBJ1-4; D gene unclear. The CDR3 consists of 14 residues. Trimming cost V 5 bases and J 5 bases, with 12 bases left between them. Looked up from germline, CDR1 is SEHNR and CDR2 is FQNEAQ (reference sequence). CDR3: CASSGRPGNEKLFF. The CDR3 DNA is TGTGCCAGCAGCGGACGGCCGGGGAATGAAAAACTGTTTTTT.

V is TRBV5-1 and J is TRBJ1-1, with D unclear. V was pared by 1 base and J by 4 bases, with 14 bases between. This CDR3 is built from 15 residues. From germline, CDR1 is SGHRS and CDR2 YFSETQ. CDR3 sequence: CASSLTSKATTEAFF. The CDR3 DNA follows: TGCGCCAGCAGCTTGACGTCCAAGGCGACCACTGAAGCTTTCTTT.

At least ten counts were recorded for this clonotype. The gene calls are TRBV14 and TRBJ1-3; TRBD1 aligns across 8 bases. V lost 5 bases to trimming and J lost 6 bases; unmatched junction nucleotides: 6. CDR1 SGHDN and CDR2 FVKESK come from the germline V gene. This CDR3 is built from 14 residues. CDR3 region: CASSSRTGQNTIYF. The CDR3 DNA reads TGTGCCAGCAGCTCGCGGACAGGGCAAAACACCATATATTTT.